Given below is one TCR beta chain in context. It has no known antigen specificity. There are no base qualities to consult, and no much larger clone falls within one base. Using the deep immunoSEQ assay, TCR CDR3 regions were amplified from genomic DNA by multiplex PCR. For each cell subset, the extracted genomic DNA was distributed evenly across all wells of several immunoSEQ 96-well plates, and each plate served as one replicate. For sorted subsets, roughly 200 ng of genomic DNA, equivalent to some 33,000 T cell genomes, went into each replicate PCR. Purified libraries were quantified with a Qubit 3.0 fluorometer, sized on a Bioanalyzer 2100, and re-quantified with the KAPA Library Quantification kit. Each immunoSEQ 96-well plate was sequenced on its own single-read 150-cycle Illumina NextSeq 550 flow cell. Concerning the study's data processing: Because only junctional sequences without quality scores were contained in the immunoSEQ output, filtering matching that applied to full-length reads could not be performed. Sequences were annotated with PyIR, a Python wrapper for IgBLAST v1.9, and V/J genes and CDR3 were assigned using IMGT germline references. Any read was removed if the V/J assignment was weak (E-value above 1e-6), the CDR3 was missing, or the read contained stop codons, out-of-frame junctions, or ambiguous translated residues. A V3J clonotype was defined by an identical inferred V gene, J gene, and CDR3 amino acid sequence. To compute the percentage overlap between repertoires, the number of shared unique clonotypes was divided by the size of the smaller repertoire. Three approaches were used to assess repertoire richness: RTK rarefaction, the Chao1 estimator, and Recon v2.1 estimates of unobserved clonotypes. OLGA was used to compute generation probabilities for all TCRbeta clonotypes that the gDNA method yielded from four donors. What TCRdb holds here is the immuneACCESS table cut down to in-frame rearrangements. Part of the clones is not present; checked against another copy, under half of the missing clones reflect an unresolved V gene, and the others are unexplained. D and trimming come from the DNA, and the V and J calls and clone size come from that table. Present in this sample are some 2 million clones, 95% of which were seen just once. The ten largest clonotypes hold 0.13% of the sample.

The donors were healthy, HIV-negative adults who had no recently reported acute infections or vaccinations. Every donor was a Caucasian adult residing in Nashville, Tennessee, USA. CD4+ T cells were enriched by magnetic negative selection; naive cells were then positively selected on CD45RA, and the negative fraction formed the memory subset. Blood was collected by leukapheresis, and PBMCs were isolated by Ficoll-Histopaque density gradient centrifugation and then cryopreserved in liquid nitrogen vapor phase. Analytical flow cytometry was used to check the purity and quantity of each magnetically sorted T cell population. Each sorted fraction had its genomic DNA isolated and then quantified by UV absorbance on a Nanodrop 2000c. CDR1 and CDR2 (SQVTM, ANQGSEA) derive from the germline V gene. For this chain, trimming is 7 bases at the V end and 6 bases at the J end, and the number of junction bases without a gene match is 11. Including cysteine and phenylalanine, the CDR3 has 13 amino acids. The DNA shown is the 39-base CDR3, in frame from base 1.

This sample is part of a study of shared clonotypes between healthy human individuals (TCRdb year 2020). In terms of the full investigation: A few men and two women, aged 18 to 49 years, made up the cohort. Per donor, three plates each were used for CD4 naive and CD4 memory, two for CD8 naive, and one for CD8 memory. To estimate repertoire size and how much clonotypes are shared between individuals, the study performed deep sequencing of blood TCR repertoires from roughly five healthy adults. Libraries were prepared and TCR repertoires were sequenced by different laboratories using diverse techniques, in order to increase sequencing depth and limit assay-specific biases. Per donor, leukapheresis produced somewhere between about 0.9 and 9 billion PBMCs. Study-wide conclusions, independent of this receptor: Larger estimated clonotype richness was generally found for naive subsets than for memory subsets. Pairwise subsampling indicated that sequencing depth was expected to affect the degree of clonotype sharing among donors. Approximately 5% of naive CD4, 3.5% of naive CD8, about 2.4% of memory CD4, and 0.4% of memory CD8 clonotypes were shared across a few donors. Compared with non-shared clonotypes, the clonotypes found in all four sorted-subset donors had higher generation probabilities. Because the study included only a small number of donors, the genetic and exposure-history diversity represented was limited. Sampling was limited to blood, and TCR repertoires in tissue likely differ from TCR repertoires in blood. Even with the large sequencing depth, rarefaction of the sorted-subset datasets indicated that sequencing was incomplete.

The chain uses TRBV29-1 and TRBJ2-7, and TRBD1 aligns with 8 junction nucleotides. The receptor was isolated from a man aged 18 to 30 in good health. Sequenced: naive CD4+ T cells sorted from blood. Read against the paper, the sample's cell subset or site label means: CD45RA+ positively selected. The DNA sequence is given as TGCAGCGCCATCGGACAGGGCGGTGCCGAGCAGTACTTC. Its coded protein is CSAIGQGGAEQYF.